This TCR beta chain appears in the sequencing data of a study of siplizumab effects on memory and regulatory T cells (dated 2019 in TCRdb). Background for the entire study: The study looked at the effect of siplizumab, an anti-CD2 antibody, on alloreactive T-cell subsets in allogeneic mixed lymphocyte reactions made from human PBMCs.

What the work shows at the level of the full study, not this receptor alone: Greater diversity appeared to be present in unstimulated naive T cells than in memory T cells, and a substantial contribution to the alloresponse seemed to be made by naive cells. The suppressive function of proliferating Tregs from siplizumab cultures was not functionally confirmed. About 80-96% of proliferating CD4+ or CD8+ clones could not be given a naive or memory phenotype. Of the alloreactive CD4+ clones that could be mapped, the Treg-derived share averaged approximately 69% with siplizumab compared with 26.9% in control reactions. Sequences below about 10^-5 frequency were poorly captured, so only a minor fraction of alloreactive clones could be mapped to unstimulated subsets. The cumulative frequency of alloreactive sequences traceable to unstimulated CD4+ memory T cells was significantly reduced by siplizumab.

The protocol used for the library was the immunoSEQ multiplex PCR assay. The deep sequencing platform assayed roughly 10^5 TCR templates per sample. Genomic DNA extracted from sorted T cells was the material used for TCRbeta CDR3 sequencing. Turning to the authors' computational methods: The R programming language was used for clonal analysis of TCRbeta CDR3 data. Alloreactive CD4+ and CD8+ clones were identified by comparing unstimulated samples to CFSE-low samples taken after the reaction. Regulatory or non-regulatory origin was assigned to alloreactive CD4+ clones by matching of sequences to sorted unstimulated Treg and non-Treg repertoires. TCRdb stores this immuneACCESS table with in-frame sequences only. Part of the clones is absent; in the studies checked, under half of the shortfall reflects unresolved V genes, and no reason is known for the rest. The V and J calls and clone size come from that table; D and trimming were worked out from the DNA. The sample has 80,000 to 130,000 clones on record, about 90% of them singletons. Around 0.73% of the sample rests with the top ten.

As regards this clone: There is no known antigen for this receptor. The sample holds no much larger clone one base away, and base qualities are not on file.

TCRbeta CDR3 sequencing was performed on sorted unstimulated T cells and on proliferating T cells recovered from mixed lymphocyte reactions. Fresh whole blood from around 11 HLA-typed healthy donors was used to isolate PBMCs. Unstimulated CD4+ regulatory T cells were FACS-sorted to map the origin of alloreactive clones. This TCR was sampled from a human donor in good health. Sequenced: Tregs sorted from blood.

DNA sequence: TGCGCCAGCAGCTTGCGTCTGAGGTTAATGGATACGCAGTATTTT. Translated, this is CASSLRLRLMDTQYF. The chain is assembled from TRBV5-1 and TRBJ2-3, with the D gene not clear enough to name. V sheds 1 base and J sheds 6 bases, leaving 15 bases between their ends. In the germline V gene, CDR1 corresponds to SGHRS and CDR2 to YFSETQ. The CDR3 goes from the cysteine to the phenylalanine over 15 residues. The CDR3 DNA has 45 bases and is translated from base 1. This CDR3, with the reference TRBV5-1 and TRBJ2-3 proteins standing in past its ends, gives the full variable domain KAGVTQTPRYLIKTRGQQVTLSCSPISGHRSVSWYQQTPGQGLQFLFEYFSETQRNKGNFPGRFSGRQFSNSRSEMNVSTLELGDSALYLCASSLRLRLMDTQYFGPGTRLTVL.